These 9 T cell receptor beta chains originate from one sample sequenced in a study of OX40 agonist ivuxolimab in advanced cancers. TCRdb keeps only in-frame clones here, not all; method: immunoSEQ multiplex PCR. The table records approximately 56,000 clones, about 87% of them present only once. The input for sequencing was CD4+ or CD8+ T cells sorted from blood, taken in a trial of the OX40 agonist ivuxolimab. These receptors originate from an adult with an advanced solid tumor such as melanoma, head and neck, liver or kidney cancer.

This sequence joins TRBV6-6 and TRBJ2-7; 8 bases map to TRBD1. Trimming removed 10 bases from V and 0 bases from J; junction bases left unmatched: 8. Per germline, CDR1 MNHNY and CDR2 SVGAGI (reference sequence). This CDR3 spans 14 amino acids. DNA for the CDR3: TGTGCCATCATGCAGGGGGCGAGCTCCTACGAGCAGTACTTC. Protein product: CAIMQGASSYEQYF.

The chain links TRBV29-1 to TRBJ2-2; TRBD1 might be the D (5 bases). From germline, CDR1 is SQVTM and CDR2 ANQGSEA. Trimming took off 3 bases at V and 2 bases at J, with 7 bases between the two ends. This CDR3 region has 13 residues. The CDR3 is CSVDRGNTGELFF. DNA for the CDR3: TGCAGCGTTGATAGGGGAAACACCGGGGAGCTGTTTTTT.

The V and J genes are TRBV7-6 and TRBJ1-6, with 8 bases that match TRBD1. J was trimmed by 9 bases and V by 4 bases; bases with no gene match: 5. The CDR3 has 14 amino acids. The germline CDR1 and CDR2 sequences are SGHVS and FNYEAQ. The CDR3: CASSSQGVRSPLHF. Written as DNA, the CDR3 is TGTGCCAGCAGCTCACAGGGGGTACGTTCACCCCTCCACTTT.

The chain is built from TRBV5-8 and TRBJ1-4, with D perhaps matching TRBD1 (6 bases). Germline V CDR1 and CDR2: SGHTS, YDEGEE. The V end was cut by 4 bases, the J end by 4 bases, with 11 bases between. CDR3 length equals 14 residues. The CDR3 DNA is TGTGCCAGCAGCCCTACAGGGTTTAATGAAAAACTGTTTTTT. This encodes CASSPTGFNEKLFF.

The gene calls are TRBV27 and TRBJ1-1, with a tentative D call TRBD1 (5 bases). The CDR3 is made up of 13 amino acids. Germline CDR1 is MNHEY and CDR2 is SMNVEV (reference sequence). Trimming left V 10 bases short and J 4 bases short, with 16 bases between. CDR3 protein: CATRGKMITEAFF. The CDR3 nucleotides are TGTGCCACCCGGGGGAAGATGATCACTGAAGCTTTCTTT.

V is TRBV7-9 and J is TRBJ2-5; D call uncertain. This CDR3 has 14 amino acids. The V end was cut by 3 bases, the J end by 5 bases, with 13 bases between. Germline V gene sequence: CDR1 SEHNR, CDR2 FQNEAQ (reference sequence). CDR3 nucleotide sequence: TGTGCCAGCAGCTTTATCGCCATGCGGGAGACCCAGTACTTC. Its protein product is CASSFIAMRETQYF.

V usage is TRBV5-1 and J usage is TRBJ2-2; the D is unclear. Trimming left V 1 base short and J 5 bases short, with 9 bases between. Per germline, CDR1 SGHRS and CDR2 YFSETQ. The CDR3 has 14 residues. The CDR3 protein is CASSLPKRTGELFF. The CDR3 DNA is TGCGCCAGCAGCTTGCCAAAACGGACCGGGGAGCTGTTTTTT.

This clone was found once. This chain uses TRBV5-6 with TRBJ2-1; D perhaps matches TRBD1 (6 bases). The length of the CDR3 is 16 residues. V lost 0 bases to trimming and J lost 7 bases, with 17 bases between them. The germline V gene has CDR1 SGHDT and CDR2 YYEEEE. CDR3 sequence reads: CASSLGGPLSRNEQFF. The CDR3 bases are TGTGCCAGCAGCTTGGGGGGGCCCCTGTCGAGGAATGAGCAGTTCTTC.

V and J are TRBV5-4 and TRBJ1-4, with 8 bases aligning to TRBD1. Germline V gene data show CDR1 as SGHNT and CDR2 as YYREEE (reference sequence). CDR3 length: 15 residues. V shed 4 bases and J 3 bases; nucleotides not matched to a gene: 5. The CDR3 here is CASSRRTGSNEKLFF. The CDR3 DNA is TGTGCCAGCAGCCGGAGGACAGGGTCTAATGAAAAACTGTTTTTT.